The rows below give T cell receptor beta chains drawn from one sample of a study of blood T cells in healthy people across ages. TCRdb passed the 5' RACE reads through MiXCR, listing each CDR3 protein once. Found here are 800,000 to 950,000 distinct CDR3 sequences, around 48% of them singletons; the top ten hold under 15%. Sequenced: blood. The origin of the receptors is a man aged 25 to 40 in good health. CDR3s include the opening cysteine and the closing phenylalanine or tryptophan. Fields, in order: clone size, D gene, V gene, J gene, CDR3 protein, CDR3 DNA. A D gene is named only where the DNA matches it firmly. Where a row states a size, it is once, few, many or the class of an expanded clone; other rows omit it.

NA,TRBD1,TRBV18,TRBJ2-3,CASSPTGGASDTQYF,TGTGCCAGCTCACCGACAGGGGGCGCTTCAGATACGCAGTATTTT
NA,NA,TRBV7-9,TRBJ1-1,CASSLEGTGRAFF,TGTGCCAGCAGCTTAGAAGGAACAGGGAGGGCTTTCTTT
NA,NA,TRBV6-5,TRBJ2-1,CASSYLANNEQFF,TGTGCCAGCAGTTACCTAGCGAACAATGAGCAGTTCTTC
NA,TRBD1,TRBV6-5,TRBJ2-7,CASSLEGQGIYEQYF,TGTGCCAGCAGTTTAGAGGGACAGGGTATCTACGAGCAGTACTTC
NA,NA,TRBV25-1,TRBJ1-1,CASSEYEAMNTEAFF,TGTGCCAGCAGTGAATACGAGGCTATGAACACTGAAGCTTTCTTT
NA,NA,TRBV6-5,TRBJ2-1,CASSSRGGLNEQFF,TGTGCCAGCAGCTCTCGAGGGGGGCTGAATGAGCAGTTCTTC
few,TRBD1,TRBV20-1,TRBJ1-2,CSARDALGQGAYGYTF,TGCAGTGCTAGAGATGCCCTCGGACAGGGGGCCTATGGCTACACCTTC
few,NA,TRBV9,TRBJ1-4,CASSVGGMEEKLFF,TGTGCCAGCAGCGTAGGAGGAATGGAAGAAAAACTGTTTTTT
NA,NA,TRBV4-3,TRBJ1-2,CASSQDPASYGYTF,TGCGCCAGCAGCCAAGATCCCGCAAGCTATGGCTACACCTTC
few,TRBD1,TRBV27,TRBJ2-2,CASSLFQGANTGELFF,TGTGCCAGCAGTTTATTCCAGGGGGCGAATACCGGGGAGCTGTTTTTT
NA,NA,TRBV24-1,TRBJ1-2,CATSEGGNYGYTF,TGTGCCACCAGTGAAGGCGGGAACTATGGCTACACCTTC
NA,NA,TRBV7-3,TRBJ2-3,CASSLRAPARTDTQYF,TGTGCCAGCAGCTTAAGGGCGCCGGCCCGCACAGATACGCAGTATTTT
few,TRBD2,TRBV4-2,TRBJ2-1,CASSQDKASGDSYNEQFF,TGTGCCAGCAGCCAAGATAAGGCTAGCGGGGACTCCTACAATGAGCAGTTCTTC
few,NA,TRBV20-1,TRBJ1-6,CSARGGSVDDLIVPLHF,TGCAGTGCTAGAGGGGGCAGCGTAGATGATCTGATAGTACCCCTCCACTTT
few,NA,TRBV4-1,TRBJ1-1,CASSLEAENTEAFF,TGCGCCAGCAGCCTTGAGGCGGAGAACACTGAAGCTTTCTTT
NA,NA,TRBV6-5,TRBJ1-6,CASSPGHLYNSPLHF,TGTGCCAGCAGTCCTGGACACCTCTATAATTCACCCCTCCACTTT
NA,NA,TRBV7-2,TRBJ2-7,CASSLVVQNHEQYF,TGTGCCAGCAGCTTAGTAGTCCAGAACCACGAGCAGTACTTC
NA,NA,TRBV7-3,TRBJ2-5,CASSPEGGGRETQYF,TGTGCCAGCAGCCCAGAGGGGGGGGGGCGAGAGACCCAGTACTTC
few,TRBD1,TRBV7-8,TRBJ2-7,CASSTGQVGGEQYF,TGTGCCAGCAGCACCGGACAGGTCGGAGGCGAGCAGTACTTC
NA,TRBD2,TRBV20-1,TRBJ2-1,CSARDPERGGLYNEQFF,TGCAGTGCTAGAGATCCGGAGCGGGGGGGACTCTACAATGAGCAGTTCTTC
NA,TRBD2,TRBV9,TRBJ2-3,CASSVAPSGGLQQYF,TGTGCCAGCAGCGTAGCCCCTAGCGGGGGGCTACAACAGTATTTT
NA,TRBD1,TRBV10-3,TRBJ2-1,CAISESRDRDNEQFF,TGTGCCATCAGTGAGTCCCGGGACAGGGACAATGAGCAGTTCTTC
few,TRBD1,TRBV4-1,TRBJ2-7,CASSQIRGNGYEQYF,TGCGCCAGCAGCCAGATCAGGGGGAATGGCTACGAGCAGTACTTC
NA,TRBD2,TRBV7-9,TRBJ2-1,CASSLKAGGLYNEQFF,TGTGCCAGCAGCTTAAAGGCGGGGGGGCTCTACAATGAGCAGTTCTTC